The table lists the clone carrying this TCR beta chain with many counts. The record originates from a study of blood T cell repertoires in COVID-19. Each participant's cohort was designated according to participant-reported clinical history. Profiling relied on immunoSEQ multiplex PCR, and the TCRdb table lists in-frame clones only, not all of them. The table records 250,000 to 300,000 clones, around 83% of them present only once. Trimming stripped 6 bases from V and 2 bases from J, with 15 bases between. Germline V gene lookup returns CDR1 LNHDA and CDR2 SQIVND (reference sequence). The CDR3 covers 15 residues.

The sequence came from a man aged 35 to 55 who had been exposed to COVID-19. The chain joins TRBV19 to TRBJ2-3; D possibly corresponds to TRBD1 (6 bases). Sequencing was carried out using PBMCs or T cells enriched from blood (not recorded which). The CDR3 region is CASSPGTFYTDTQYF. CDR3 bases: TGTGCCAGTAGCCCCGGGACATTCTACACAGATACGCAGTATTTT.